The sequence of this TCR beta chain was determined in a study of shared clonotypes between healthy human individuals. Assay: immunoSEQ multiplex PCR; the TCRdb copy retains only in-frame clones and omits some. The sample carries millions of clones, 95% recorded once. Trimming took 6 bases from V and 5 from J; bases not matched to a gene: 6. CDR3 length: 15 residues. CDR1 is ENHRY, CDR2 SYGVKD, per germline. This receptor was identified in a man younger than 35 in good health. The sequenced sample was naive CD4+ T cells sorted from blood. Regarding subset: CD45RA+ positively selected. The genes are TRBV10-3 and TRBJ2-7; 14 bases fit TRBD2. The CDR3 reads CAIRGLAGASHEQYF. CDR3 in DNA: TGTGCCATCAGGGGACTAGCGGGAGCAAGCCACGAGCAGTACTTC.